This T cell receptor beta chain originates from a study of blood T cells in healthy people across ages. Healthy Caucasian individuals from Russia aged roughly 6 to 90 served as donors. Per sample, a minimum of 6.5 million PBMCs were isolated. General study results and limits: Versus aged donors, long-lived donors had higher diversity and more naive CD4+ cells.

V lost 4 bases and J 2 bases, leaving 14 bases between the germline ends. The CDR3 contains 15 residues. Germline V gene data show CDR1 as SGHVS and CDR2 as FNYEAQ. A second PCR of 7 to 11 cycles used a sample-barcoded 5' primer and a J-beta primer mix. A template-switch adaptor that had 12 random nucleotides put a tag on each cDNA molecule. MiXCR, applied by TCRdb to the 5' RACE reads, yields one record per CDR3 protein. The sample has over 600,000 distinct CDR3 sequences, roughly 56% seen once. Comment on this clonotype: The target antigen is unknown.

The chain joins TRBV7-6 to TRBJ2-5; a weak D match, TRBD2 (5 bases). Specimen: blood. This receptor was identified in a man aged 35-49 years in good health. CDR3 nucleotide sequence: TGTGCCAGCAGCTCTAATTGGGAGATACAAGAGACCCAGTACTTC. Amino acid sequence: CASSSNWEIQETQYF.